This T cell receptor beta chain is drawn from a study of T cell changes during pregnancy in multiple sclerosis. TCRdb's copy holds only in-frame clones and misses some; the assay was immunoSEQ multiplex PCR. The table includes about 80,000 clones, 90% to 95% detected once. V lost 2 bases and J 6 bases, leaving 5 bases between the germline ends. Germline V lookup: CDR1 SGHNT, CDR2 YYREEE (reference sequence). The CDR3 has 12 residues. This receptor was taken from a female donor with multiple sclerosis, enrolled in a pregnancy study. The sequencing here drew on peripheral blood, taken before pregnancy. The chain uses TRBV5-4 and TRBJ2-2, with D possibly being TRBD2 (5 bases). The CDR3 is CASSFGAGELFF. The DNA of the CDR3 is TGTGCCAGCAGCTTCGGGGCCGGGGAGCTGTTTTTT. Full variable domain (outside the CDR3, taken from reference TRBV5-4 and TRBJ2-2): ETGVTQSPTHLIKTRGQQVTLRCSSQSGHNTVSWYQQALGQGPQFIFQYYREEENGRGNFPPRFSGLQFPNYSSELNVNALELDDSALYLCASSFGAGELFFGEGSRLTVL.